The 25 T cell receptor beta chains listed next were all sequenced from one sample in a study of cytomegalovirus exposure and HLA in healthy donors. The data were produced by immunoSEQ multiplex PCR, yet TCRdb's version contains in-frame clones alone and is incomplete. The table lists over 90,000 clones, about 95% of them singletons, with approximately 1% in the top ten. Source material: PBMCs. The receptors stem from a woman aged 18-29 years in good health and CMV-seronegative.

The J gene is TRBJ2-3, the V gene TRBV15; 7 nucleotides line up with TRBD2. Germline values: CDR1 LNHNV, CDR2 YYDKDF (reference sequence). The CDR3 extends over 15 amino acids. J lost 3 bases, V lost 3 bases, and 6 bases had no gene match. CDR3 sequence: CATSRGLRVTDTQYF. The CDR3, as DNA: TGTGCCACCAGCAGGGGACTACGGGTTACAGATACGCAGTATTTT.

This clone was recorded once. The CDR3 loop reads CASSFGGQGDGYTF. The CDR3 DNA reads TGTGCCAGCAGCTTTGGGGGACAGGGCGATGGCTACACCTTC. This chain links TRBV11-3 with TRBJ1-2; 9 bases agree with TRBD1. The CDR3 is 14 amino acids. Germline-derived CDR1 and CDR2 are SGHNT and YENEEA. The V segment lost 3 bases and the J segment 6 bases; nucleotides outside the gene matches: 5. The full variable domain, with the rest looked up from reference TRBV11-3 and TRBJ1-2, is EAGVVQSPRYKIIEKKQPVAFWCNPISGHNTLYWYLQNLGQGPELLIRYENEEAVDDSQLPKDRFSAERLKGVDSTLKIQPAELGDSAVYLCASSFGGQGDGYTFGSGTRLTVV.

Here the CDR3 DNA reads TGTGCCTGCAACAGGGACAACACTGAAGCTTTCTTT. Translation: CACNRDNTEAFF. The chain combines TRBV30 with TRBJ1-1, with D possibly TRBD1 on 6 matching bases. Per the germline V gene, CDR1 is GTSNPN and CDR2 is SVGIG (reference sequence). This CDR3 is 12 amino acids long. V was trimmed by 6 bases and J by 2 bases, leaving 10 bases between them.

On this clone: Different DNA sequences within this sample yield the same CDR3. CDR3 residues: CASSPPAGPNYGYTF. The CDR3 bases are TGTGCCAGCTCACCACCCGCAGGGCCCAACTATGGCTACACCTTC. V usage is TRBV18 and J usage is TRBJ1-2; a possible D gene is TRBD1 (5 bases). Germline-derived CDR1 and CDR2 are KGHSH and LQKENI. The V gene lost 0 bases and the J gene lost 2 bases, with 10 bases spanning the gap. The CDR3 extends over 15 amino acids.

V gene TRBV11-3 combines with J gene TRBJ2-7; D gene ambiguous. The CDR3 loop spans 12 amino acids. V was trimmed by 6 bases and J by 6 bases, leaving 12 bases between them. Germline V gives CDR1 SGHNT, CDR2 YENEEA. The CDR3 is CASRNYVGEQYF. In DNA, the CDR3 is TGTGCCAGCAGAAACTACGTCGGCGAGCAGTACTTC.

The rearrangement links TRBV30 to TRBJ2-1; 7 nucleotides agree with TRBD1. Germline loops: CDR1 GTSNPN, CDR2 SVGIG (reference sequence). With V trimmed by 5 bases and J by 3 bases, 13 bases remained unmatched. CDR3 length: 16 residues. The DNA for the CDR3 is TGTGCCTGGTCGGGGCAGGGACAGAAGAACTACAATGAGCAGTTCTTC. This gives the protein CAWSGQGQKNYNEQFF.

This clone appeared a single time. The chain has TRBV7-2 and TRBJ2-7, with TRBD2 matching 11 bases. Germline trimming cut 4 bases from V and 6 bases from J; bases unmatched to any gene: 8. Germline V CDR1 and CDR2: SGHTA, FQGNSA. The CDR3 length is 15 residues. The CDR3 reads CASSSGLAVPVEQYF. The CDR3 DNA reads TGTGCCAGCAGCTCGGGACTAGCGGTACCGGTCGAGCAGTACTTC.

The chain has TRBV18 and TRBJ1-2; possibly TRBD1 for D (6 bases). The V gene's germline CDR1 is KGHSH and CDR2 LQKENI. This CDR3 is built from 15 residues. V gave up 6 bases and J gave up 0 bases, with 14 bases separating them. CDR3 nucleotides: TGTGCCAGCTCGTGGGACAATGAAGCTAACTATGGCTACACCTTC. This encodes CASSWDNEANYGYTF.

V gene TRBV30 combines with J gene TRBJ1-1; the match to TRBD1 covers 7 bases. After removal of 2 bases from V and 1 base from J, the junction contained 10 bases not matched to a gene. The CDR3 is 16 amino acids. Germline CDR1 and CDR2: GTSNPN and SVGIG (reference sequence). The CDR3 region is CAWSPRDSPPNTEAFF. The CDR3 DNA follows: TGTGCCTGGAGTCCCCGGGACAGCCCGCCGAACACTGAAGCTTTCTTT. Using reference TRBV30 and TRBJ1-1 for the parts outside the CDR3, the full variable domain is SQTIHQWPATLVQPVGSPLSLECTVEGTSNPNLYWYRQAAGRGLQLLFYSVGIGQISSEVPQNLSASRPQDRQFILSSKKLLLSDSGFYLCAWSPRDSPPNTEAFFGQGTRLTVV.

In its sample, this clone was seen a few times. This rearrangement joins TRBV6-1 to TRBJ2-7; 9 bases agree with TRBD2. The CDR3 totals 16 residues. Germline assignment: CDR1 MNHNS and CDR2 SASEGT. With V trimmed by 4 bases and J by 9 bases, 16 bases remained unmatched. CDR3 DNA sequence: TGTGCCAGCAGTGGTGTTGCGGGAGGGTCCTACGAGTGGCAGTACTTC. Translated: CASSGVAGGSYEWQYF.

The rearrangement uses TRBV4-1 and TRBJ2-7; TRBD1 matches at 7 bases. The CDR3 consists of 15 residues. The germline V gene encodes CDR1 MGHRA and CDR2 YSYEKL. The ends lost 2 bases at V and 2 bases at J; junction bases unmatched: 6. Written as DNA, the CDR3 is TGCGCCAGCAGCCAACCGGGACAGACTACCTACGAGCAGTACTTC. This encodes CASSQPGQTTYEQYF.

V and J are TRBV7-6 and TRBJ2-1, with 12 positions matching TRBD2. This CDR3 is built from 15 residues. J gave up 11 bases and V 3 bases, and 8 bases lay outside the gene matches. Per germline, CDR1 SGHVS and CDR2 FNYEAQ. CDR3 coding DNA: TGTGCCAGCAGCTTCGGGGGGACTAGCGGGCTGCAGCAGTTCTTC. Amino acid sequence: CASSFGGTSGLQQFF.

The chain combines TRBV5-4 with TRBJ2-2; 9 bases map to TRBD1. Germline assignment: CDR1 SGHNT and CDR2 YYREEE (reference sequence). V dropped 3 bases and J dropped 3; count of bases not matched to a gene: 6. The CDR3 extends over 16 amino acids. In DNA, the CDR3 is TGTGCCAGCAGCTCCTACAGGGGGCCCGACACCGGGGAGCTGTTTTTT. Translating it yields CASSSYRGPDTGELFF.

In nucleotides, the CDR3 is TGTGCCAGCAGCCCCGGCCGGGGGGGTAATCAGCCCCAGCATTTT. It is translated as CASSPGRGGNQPQHF. The chain has TRBV9 and TRBJ1-5; weak D call: TRBD1 (5 bases). The CDR3 contains 15 residues. In germline, CDR1 is SGDLS, CDR2 YYNGEE. The V and J ends lost 4 bases and 4 bases respectively, with 15 bases between them.

The gene calls are TRBV2 and TRBJ2-7; 10 bases are a match to TRBD1. J lost 3 bases, V lost 6 bases, and 8 bases had no gene match. This CDR3 spans 15 amino acids. From germline, CDR1 is SNHLY and CDR2 FYNNEI. DNA of the CDR3: TGTGCCAGCAGACAGCACGGGACAGGGGACTACGAGCAGTACTTC. Amino acids: CASRQHGTGDYEQYF.

The chain combines TRBV29-1 with TRBJ1-2; D gene uncertain. Trimming left V 7 bases short and J 8 bases short, with 17 bases between. There are 12 residues in the CDR3. Germline-derived CDR1 and CDR2 are SQVTM and ANQGSEA. CDR3 DNA sequence: TGCAGCGCCGAGGATAAGGTCGAGGGCTACACCTTC. It codes for CSAEDKVEGYTF.

The J gene is TRBJ2-2, the V gene TRBV18; TRBD2 might be the D (6 bases). In germline, CDR1 is KGHSH, CDR2 LQKENI. CDR3 length: 15 residues. V was clipped by 3 bases and J by 3 bases, with 11 bases between them. The CDR3 nucleotides are TGTGCCAGCTCACCGCAACGGGAGCACACCGGGGAGCTGTTTTTT. Its protein is CASSPQREHTGELFF.

The count of this clone is one. The J gene is TRBJ2-1, the V gene TRBV4-1; 10 positions agree with TRBD2. The CDR3 totals 16 residues. Germline V gene data show CDR1 as MGHRA and CDR2 as YSYEKL. With 1 base clipped from V and 9 bases from J, the junction kept 9 bases outside the gene matches. This chain's CDR3 is CASSQVSLAGVSEQFF. The CDR3 region has the DNA TGCGCCAGCAGCCAAGTGTCGCTAGCGGGAGTTTCTGAGCAGTTCTTC.

The V call is TRBV5-5, the J call TRBJ1-4; 10 bases match TRBD1. CDR1 and CDR2 (germline): SGHKS, YYEKEE (reference sequence). V shed 5 bases, J shed 0 bases, and the junction held 4 bases outside the gene matches. The CDR3 covers 16 residues. CDR3 DNA sequence: TGTGCCAGCAGTTACGGGACAGGGGCAACTAATGAAAAACTGTTTTTT. It is translated as CASSYGTGATNEKLFF.

The V call is TRBV29-1, the J call TRBJ2-1, with a tentative D call TRBD1 (6 bases). V was clipped by 5 bases and J by 6 bases, with 11 bases between them. This CDR3 has 12 residues. The germline V gene has CDR1 SQVTM and CDR2 ANQGSEA. The CDR3 sequence is CSVLTGSNEQFF. CDR3 DNA sequence: TGCAGCGTTCTAACAGGGAGCAATGAGCAGTTCTTC.

The rearrangement links TRBV19 to TRBJ1-3, with D possibly being TRBD1 (5 bases). This CDR3 region has 16 residues. The V end was cut by 2 bases, the J end by 0 bases, with 11 bases between. CDR1 LNHDA and CDR2 SQIVND come from the germline V gene (reference sequence). This CDR3 is CASSIQQAPSGNTIYF. As DNA, the CDR3 is TGTGCCAGTAGTATACAACAGGCGCCCTCTGGAAACACCATATATTTT.

V gene TRBV5-1 combines with J gene TRBJ2-1, with TRBD2 matching 12 bases. V dropped 0 bases and J dropped 0; count of bases not matched to a gene: 10. The CDR3 is 20 residues long. Germline assignment: CDR1 SGHRS and CDR2 YFSETQ. The CDR3: CASSLEASGGGPRSYNEQFF. The CDR3 bases are TGCGCCAGCAGCTTGGAGGCTAGCGGGGGGGGGCCACGCTCCTACAATGAGCAGTTCTTC.

The sample holds a few counts of this clone. The CDR3 loop reads CASSARTGPVNTEAFF. In nucleotides, the CDR3 is TGCGCCAGCAGCGCTAGGACAGGCCCCGTGAACACTGAAGCTTTCTTT. The chain has TRBV5-1 and TRBJ1-1; 7 nucleotides match TRBD1. CDR1 is SGHRS and CDR2 is YFSETQ in the germline V gene. The CDR3 loop spans 16 amino acids. Trimming cost V 4 bases and J 0 bases; bases outside gene matches: 9.

The rearrangement links TRBV4-1 to TRBJ2-7; 8 bases fit TRBD2. Germline V gives CDR1 MGHRA, CDR2 YSYEKL. CDR3 length: 15 residues. Trimming at V came to 4 bases and at J to 2 bases, leaving 7 bases not matched to a gene. The CDR3 reads CASSRSGSGPYEQYF. The DNA for the CDR3 is TGCGCCAGCAGCCGGAGCGGGAGCGGCCCCTACGAGCAGTACTTC.

The rearrangement joins TRBV6-1 to TRBJ2-2; D perhaps matches TRBD1 (6 bases). CDR3 length: 15 amino acids. Trimming stripped 5 bases from V and 1 base from J, with 11 bases between. Looked up from germline, CDR1 is MNHNS and CDR2 is SASEGT. The chain's CDR3 is CASSQGQLNTGELFF. In DNA, the CDR3 is TGTGCCAGCAGTCAAGGACAGTTGAACACCGGGGAGCTGTTTTTT.